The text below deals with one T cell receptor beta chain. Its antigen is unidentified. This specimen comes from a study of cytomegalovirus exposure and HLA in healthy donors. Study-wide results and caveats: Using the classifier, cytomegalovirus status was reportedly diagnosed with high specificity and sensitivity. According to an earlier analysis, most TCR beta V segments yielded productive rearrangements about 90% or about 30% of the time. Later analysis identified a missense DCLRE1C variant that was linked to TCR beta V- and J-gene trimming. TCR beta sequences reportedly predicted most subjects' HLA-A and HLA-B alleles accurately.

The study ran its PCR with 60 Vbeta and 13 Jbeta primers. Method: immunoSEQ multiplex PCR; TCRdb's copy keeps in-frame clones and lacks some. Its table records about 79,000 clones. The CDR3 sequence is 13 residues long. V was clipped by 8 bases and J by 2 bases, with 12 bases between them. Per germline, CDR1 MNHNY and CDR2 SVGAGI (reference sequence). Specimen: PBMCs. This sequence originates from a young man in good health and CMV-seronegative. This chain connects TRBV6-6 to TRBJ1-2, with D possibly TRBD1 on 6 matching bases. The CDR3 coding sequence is TGTGCCAGCCGAGGACAGCCCAACTATGGCTACACCTTC. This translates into CASRGQPNYGYTF.